This passage covers 23 T cell receptor beta chains from one sample sequenced in a study of T cell changes during pregnancy in multiple sclerosis. Data came from immunoSEQ multiplex PCR; TCRdb stores just in-frame clones and leaves some out. Of over 40,000 clones detected, about nine tenths appear once; the ten largest clones hold around 1%. The specimen comprised CD4+ T cells from peripheral blood mononuclear cells, sampled in the second trimester of pregnancy. Receptor source: a female donor with multiple sclerosis, enrolled in a pregnancy study.

The J gene is TRBJ1-3, the V gene TRBV29-1, with D possibly TRBD1 on 5 matching bases. The CDR3 sequence is 16 residues long. Germline CDR1 is SQVTM and CDR2 is ANQGSEA. The germline V and J ends were trimmed by 1 base and 4 bases, with 17 bases remaining between them. CDR3 DNA: TGCAGCGTTGAAGTTCGATTGGCGGGGGTCGGAAACACCATATATTTT. Its protein is CSVEVRLAGVGNTIYF.

CDR3 bases: TGTGCCAGCAGTTACCCGGGACAGGGGAATCTCGAGCAGTACTTC. Translating gives CASSYPGQGNLEQYF. The V and J genes are TRBV6-6 and TRBJ2-7; TRBD1 matches at 10 bases. The J segment lost 6 bases and the V segment lost 2 bases, leaving 7 bases of the junction unmatched. The CDR3 runs to 15 residues. CDR1 and CDR2 (germline): MNHNY, SVGAGI (reference sequence).

The chain recombines TRBV30 with TRBJ2-5; D is possibly TRBD1 (8 bases). The CDR3 contains 16 residues. Germline V gene data show CDR1 as GTSNPN and CDR2 as SVGIG (reference sequence). Trimming left V 0 bases short and J 5 bases short, with 19 bases between. As DNA, the CDR3 is TGTGCCTGGAGTGTCCGCATCAGGGGGCGGGGGGAGACCCAGTACTTC. Amino acid sequence: CAWSVRIRGRGETQYF.

The rearrangement links TRBV28 to TRBJ2-7; D remains unclear. Trimming cost V 7 bases and J 1 base, with 11 bases left between them. The CDR3 extends over 13 amino acids. Germline V gene lookup returns CDR1 MDHEN and CDR2 SYDVKM. This chain's CDR3 is CASTPSGSYEQYF. The DNA for the CDR3 is TGTGCCAGCACCCCGTCCGGTTCCTACGAGCAGTACTTC.

The genes are TRBV10-3 and TRBJ1-1; D call uncertain. The CDR3 totals 13 residues. CDR1 is ENHRY and CDR2 is SYGVKD in the germline V gene. V lost 2 bases to trimming and J lost 1 base, with 5 bases between them. As DNA, the CDR3 is TGTGCCATCAGTGAGACATCGAACACTGAAGCTTTCTTT. Protein product: CAISETSNTEAFF.

This chain connects TRBV15 to TRBJ2-2; 9 positions agree with TRBD2. Germline CDR1 and CDR2: LNHNV and YYDKDF (reference sequence). V dropped 0 bases and J dropped 4; count of bases not matched to a gene: 9. The CDR3 has 18 amino acids. The CDR3 is CATSRDTGLATLTGELFF. CDR3 in DNA: TGTGCCACCAGCAGAGATACGGGACTAGCAACTCTCACCGGGGAGCTGTTTTTT.

This chain links TRBV28 with TRBJ1-3, with D tentatively TRBD1 (5 bases). The CDR3 length is 15 residues. V was trimmed by 2 bases and J by 6 bases, leaving 14 bases between them. CDR1 and CDR2 (germline): MDHEN, SYDVKM. The CDR3 sequence is CASSLGAGYTNTIYF. In nucleotides, the CDR3 is TGTGCCAGCAGTTTAGGGGCAGGGTATACAAACACCATATATTTT.

The sample holds a few counts of this clone. The chain has TRBV10-1 and TRBJ2-7, with 7 bases lining up with TRBD2. In germline, CDR1 is WNHNN, CDR2 SYGVQD (reference sequence). J lost 3 bases, V lost 10 bases, and 9 bases had no gene match. CDR3 length: 13 amino acids. CDR3 in DNA: TGCGCCACGGACACTAGCGCCATCTACGAGCAGTACTTC. It yields the protein CATDTSAIYEQYF.

The V and J genes are TRBV6-7 and TRBJ2-3; TRBD2 might be the D (7 bases). Being an ORF, TRBV6-7 has a function that is uncertain. V dropped 5 bases and J dropped 2 bases, with 23 bases sitting between them. The CDR3 totals 18 residues. The CDR3 loop is CASSDHPRGREITDTQYF. The CDR3 DNA reads TGTGCCAGCAGTGACCACCCCCGGGGGCGGGAGATCACAGATACGCAGTATTTT.

This chain joins TRBV29-1 and TRBJ2-1; a possible D gene is TRBD2 (6 bases). V lost 4 bases, J lost 6 bases, and 19 bases lay in between. The germline gives CDR1 SQVTM, CDR2 ANQGSEA. There are 15 residues in the CDR3. CDR3 protein: CSVAGRHSASNEQFF. CDR3 nucleotides: TGCAGCGTTGCGGGGAGGCACTCAGCGAGCAATGAGCAGTTCTTC.

The J gene is TRBJ1-1, the V gene TRBV7-9, with 9 nucleotides matching TRBD1. V was pared by 5 bases and J by 2 bases, with 6 bases of the junction left unmatched. The CDR3 runs 15 residues. The V gene's germline CDR1 is SEHNR and CDR2 FQNEAQ (reference sequence). CDR3 region: CASSLDRGHNTEAFF. The CDR3 DNA is TGTGCCAGCAGCCTGGACAGGGGACATAACACTGAAGCTTTCTTT.

This clone has just a few counts. This rearrangement joins TRBV11-2 to TRBJ2-1; the D gene is possibly TRBD1 (6 bases). Per the germline V gene, CDR1 is SGHAT and CDR2 is FQNNGV. The CDR3 consists of 15 residues. V shed 3 bases and J shed 4 bases, with 13 bases lying between them. Here the CDR3 DNA reads TGTGCCAGCAGCTTCTACAGGGCGAGGTACAATGAGCAGTTCTTC. It translates to CASSFYRARYNEQFF.

To note about this clone: One end of the junction varies from germline; a read error may be responsible. This chain connects TRBV7-7 to TRBJ2-1, with D possibly matching TRBD2 (6 bases). CDR3 length: 13 residues. Germline V CDR1 and CDR2: SSHAT, FNYEAQ (reference sequence). The CDR3 nucleotides read TGTGCTAGCAGCTTGTCTAGCGTCCATGAGCAGTTCTTC. Translated: CASSLSSVHEQFF.

The chain is built from TRBV20-1 and TRBJ1-1; D is ambiguous. The CDR3 consists of 11 residues. CDR1 is DFQATT, CDR2 SNEGSKA, per germline (reference sequence). Between the trimmed V and J ends, which lost 6 bases and 6 bases, there was a span of 11 bases. CDR3 in amino acids: CSADYRSEAFF. The DNA for the CDR3 is TGCAGTGCCGACTACAGATCTGAAGCTTTCTTT.

The chain couples TRBV2 to TRBJ2-1; the match to TRBD2 covers 9 bases. This CDR3 contains 14 residues. CDR1 SNHLY and CDR2 FYNNEI come from the germline V gene. The ends lost 10 bases at V and 11 bases at J; junction bases unmatched: 15. CDR3: CATFDPAGGTKQFF. The CDR3 nucleotides read TGTGCCACCTTTGATCCAGCGGGAGGCACCAAGCAGTTCTTC.

The J gene is TRBJ1-2, the V gene TRBV28; 7 positions agree with TRBD1. After removal of 6 bases from V and 0 bases from J, the junction contained 7 bases not matched to a gene. CDR1 MDHEN and CDR2 SYDVKM come from the germline V gene. This CDR3 has 15 amino acids. The CDR3 DNA reads as TGTGCCAGCAGCGAGGGGGGACAGCCTAACTATGGCTACACCTTC. Its protein product is CASSEGGQPNYGYTF.

V is TRBV4-1 and J is TRBJ2-3; 10 bases match TRBD2. The CDR3 sequence is 16 residues long. The V gene end was trimmed by 3 bases and the J gene end by 0 bases; junction bases not matched to a gene: 3. CDR1 is MGHRA and CDR2 is YSYEKL in the germline V gene. The CDR3 spells CASSHTSGESTDTQYF. The DNA of the CDR3 is TGCGCCAGCAGCCACACTAGCGGGGAGAGCACAGATACGCAGTATTTT.

The chain carries TRBV2 and TRBJ1-5; D possibly corresponds to TRBD1 (6 bases). The CDR3 loop spans 14 amino acids. V was trimmed by 7 bases and J by 0 bases, leaving 10 bases between them. Germline V gene sequence: CDR1 SNHLY, CDR2 FYNNEI. The CDR3 reads CASMGHTSNQPQHF. The CDR3 bases are TGTGCCAGCATGGGACATACTAGCAATCAGCCCCAGCATTTT.

This clone was seen just once. V is TRBV19 and J is TRBJ2-3, with D possibly being TRBD1 (5 bases). This CDR3 region has 15 residues. Germline V gene sequence: CDR1 LNHDA, CDR2 SQIVND (reference sequence). The germline V and J ends were trimmed by 10 bases and 1 base, with 18 bases remaining between them. The CDR3: CATSAGQIGTDTQYF. CDR3 bases: TGTGCCACCTCGGCAGGGCAGATCGGCACAGATACGCAGTATTTT.

This chain uses TRBV5-1 with TRBJ2-3; the match to TRBD1 covers 8 bases. Germline V lookup: CDR1 SGHRS, CDR2 YFSETQ. The CDR3 loop spans 15 amino acids. Germline trimming cut 4 bases from V and 1 base from J; bases unmatched to any gene: 5. The CDR3 coding sequence is TGCGCCAGCAGCGGCAGGGGGCTAGGCACAGATACGCAGTATTTT. Translated: CASSGRGLGTDTQYF.

The chain has TRBV5-4 and TRBJ2-3; 10 nucleotides align to TRBD1. The trim removed 4 bases at V and 0 bases at J, leaving 2 bases unmatched. The germline gives CDR1 SGHNT, CDR2 YYREEE (reference sequence). The CDR3 spans 15 residues. The DNA of the CDR3 is TGTGCCAGCAGCGCGACAGGGGGCAGCACAGATACGCAGTATTTT. Its protein product is CASSATGGSTDTQYF.

The chain joins TRBV14 to TRBJ2-3; TRBD2 agrees at 13 bases. The CDR3 contains 15 residues. V was clipped by 2 bases and J by 5 bases; unmatched bases: 1. Germline V gene data show CDR1 as SGHDN and CDR2 as FVKESK. DNA for the CDR3: TGTGCCAGCAGCCAAAGGACTAGCGGGAGAGATACGCAGTATTTT. This translates into CASSQRTSGRDTQYF.

This clone counts as medium-sized (0.01 to 0.1%). The chain employs TRBV11-2 and TRBJ2-1, with D possibly matching TRBD1 (6 bases). Germline assignment: CDR1 SGHAT and CDR2 FQNNGV. Trimming took off 5 bases at V and 6 bases at J, with 17 bases between the two ends. This CDR3 comprises 15 residues. The CDR3 loop is CASSVRDTGSNEQFF. CDR3 nucleotide sequence: TGTGCCAGCAGCGTCCGGGACACCGGGTCCAATGAGCAGTTCTTC.